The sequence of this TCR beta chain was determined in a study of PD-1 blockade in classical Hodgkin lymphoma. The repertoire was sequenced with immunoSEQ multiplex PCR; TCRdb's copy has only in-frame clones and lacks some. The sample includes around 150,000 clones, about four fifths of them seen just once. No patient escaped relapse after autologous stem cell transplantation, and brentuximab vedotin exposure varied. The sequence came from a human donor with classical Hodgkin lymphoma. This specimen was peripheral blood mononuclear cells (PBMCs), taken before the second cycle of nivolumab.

The CDR3 coding sequence is TGTGCCAGCAGTCCGCAGGGTATCAAGCAGTATTTT. Encoded protein: CASSPQGIKQYF. The chain combines TRBV2 with TRBJ2-3; D is possibly TRBD1 (5 bases). V shed 5 bases and J shed 11 bases, with 14 bases lying between them. The CDR3 sequence is 12 residues long. CDR1 and CDR2 (germline): SNHLY, FYNNEI.